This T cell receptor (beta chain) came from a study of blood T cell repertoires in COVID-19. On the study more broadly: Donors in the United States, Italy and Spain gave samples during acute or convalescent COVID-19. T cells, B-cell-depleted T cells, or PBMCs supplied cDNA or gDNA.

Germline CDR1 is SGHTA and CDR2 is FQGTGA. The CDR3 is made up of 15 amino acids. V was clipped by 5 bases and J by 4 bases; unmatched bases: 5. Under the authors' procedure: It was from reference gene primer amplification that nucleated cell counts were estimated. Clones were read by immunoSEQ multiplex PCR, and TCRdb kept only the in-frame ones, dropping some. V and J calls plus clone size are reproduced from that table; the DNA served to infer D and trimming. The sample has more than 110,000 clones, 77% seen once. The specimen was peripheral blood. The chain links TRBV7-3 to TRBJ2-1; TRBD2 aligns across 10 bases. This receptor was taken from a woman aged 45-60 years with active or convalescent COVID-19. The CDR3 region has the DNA TGTGCCAGCAGCCCTAGCGGGGGCCGATACAATGAGCAGTTCTTC. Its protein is CASSPSGGRYNEQFF.